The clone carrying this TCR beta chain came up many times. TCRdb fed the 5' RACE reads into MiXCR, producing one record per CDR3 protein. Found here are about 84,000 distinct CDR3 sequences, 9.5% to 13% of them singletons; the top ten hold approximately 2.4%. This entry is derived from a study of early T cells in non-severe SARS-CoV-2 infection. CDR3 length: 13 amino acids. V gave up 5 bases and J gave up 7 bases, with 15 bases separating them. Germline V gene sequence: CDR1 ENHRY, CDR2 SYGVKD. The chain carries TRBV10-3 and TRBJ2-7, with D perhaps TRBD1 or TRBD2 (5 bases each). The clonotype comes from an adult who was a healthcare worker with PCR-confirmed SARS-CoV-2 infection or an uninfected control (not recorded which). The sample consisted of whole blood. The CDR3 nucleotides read TGTGCCATCAGTCCCGGGACCGTTATTGAGCAGTACTTC. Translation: CAISPGTVIEQYF.